The 15 T cell receptor beta chains below all came from one sample that was sequenced in a study of control samples from healthy donors and cancer patients. The method was immunoSEQ multiplex PCR; TCRdb's version includes in-frame clones alone and lacks a portion of them. Of more than 50,000 clones detected, roughly 88% appear once; the ten largest clones hold 3.5% to 4.5%. The sequencing input was blood. These receptors originate from a man aged 50-60 years in good health.

The rearrangement joins TRBV6-1 to TRBJ1-6, with 7 bases aligning to TRBD1. Per the germline V gene, CDR1 is MNHNS and CDR2 is SASEGT. This CDR3 comprises 15 residues. The V and J ends lost 2 bases and 9 bases, in that order; junction bases with no gene match: 7. CDR3 loop: CASSEQGDLRSPLHF. CDR3 in DNA: TGTGCCAGCAGTGAACAGGGGGATCTGCGTTCACCCCTCCACTTT.

The gene calls are TRBV4-2 and TRBJ2-3; D call uncertain. Trimming took off 4 bases at V and 1 base at J, with 24 bases between the two ends. The length of the CDR3 is 19 residues. Germline CDR1 LGHNA, CDR2 YNFKEQ. The CDR3 here is CASSLFSSIGLGGTDTQYF. The CDR3 DNA follows: TGTGCCAGCAGCCTCTTTTCCTCTATAGGTCTTGGGGGCACAGATACGCAGTATTTT.

The genes are TRBV7-9 and TRBJ1-3, with a tentative D call TRBD1 (5 bases). In germline, CDR1 is SEHNR, CDR2 FQNEAQ (reference sequence). V lost 4 bases, J lost 1 base, and 8 bases lay in between. The length of the CDR3 is 14 residues. DNA of the CDR3: TGTGCCAGCAGCTACGGGACGTCTGGAAACACCATATATTTT. Translation gives CASSYGTSGNTIYF. Together with reference TRBV7-9 and TRBJ1-3, the CDR3 gives the full variable domain: DTGVSQNPRHKITKRGQNVTFRCDPISEHNRLYWYRQTLGQGPEFLTYFQNEAQLEKSRLLSDRFSAERPKGSFSTLEIQRTEQGDSAMYLCASSYGTSGNTIYFGEGSWLTVV.

The V gene is TRBV29-1, the J gene TRBJ1-4; no reliable D call. Trimming pared 5 bases from V and 7 bases from J, leaving 14 bases between. The germline CDR1 and CDR2 sequences are SQVTM and ANQGSEA. The CDR3 consists of 13 residues. The CDR3 protein is CSVTGPGGEKLFF. In DNA, the CDR3 is TGCAGCGTTACTGGACCCGGTGGTGAAAAACTGTTTTTT.

V usage is TRBV28 and J usage is TRBJ1-5; D gene uncertain. The CDR3 contains 14 residues. V was shortened by 3 bases and J by 3 bases, with 9 bases between the two germline ends. The germline CDR1 and CDR2 sequences are MDHEN and SYDVKM. The CDR3 DNA sequence: TGTGCCAGCAGTTTGCGGCCGCTCAATCAGCCCCAGCATTTT. Its protein product is CASSLRPLNQPQHF.

V is TRBV29-1 and J is TRBJ1-2, with D perhaps TRBD1 (6 bases). CDR1 SQVTM and CDR2 ANQGSEA come from the germline V gene. This CDR3 region has 12 residues. The ends were cut back, 7 bases at V and 8 bases at J, with 17 bases in the middle. CDR3: CSAGARGDGYTF. CDR3 in DNA: TGCAGCGCCGGGGCCAGGGGAGACGGCTACACCTTC. Looking up the rest from reference TRBV29-1 and TRBJ1-2 gives the full variable domain: SAVISQKPSRDICQRGTSLTIQCQVDSQVTMMFWYRQQPGQSLTLIATANQGSEATYESGFVIDKFPISRPNLTFSTLTVSNMSPEDSSIYLCSAGARGDGYTFGSGTRLTVV.

V usage is TRBV7-8 and J usage is TRBJ1-2; no clear D. Deletions cut 5 bases from V and 2 bases from J, with 15 bases between. Germline-derived CDR1 and CDR2 are SGHVS and FQNEAQ. CDR3 length: 15 residues. The DNA for the CDR3 is TGTGCCAGCAGCCGAGAGACAAGATCCAACTATGGCTACACCTTC. It encodes CASSRETRSNYGYTF.

The V gene is TRBV24-1, the J gene TRBJ2-5, with 9 bases that match TRBD1. The germline V gene encodes CDR1 KGHDR and CDR2 SFDVKD. J lost 2 bases, V lost 5 bases, and 8 bases had no gene match. This CDR3 has 16 residues. The CDR3 sequence is CATSGTGVGGQETQYF. CDR3 coding DNA: TGTGCCACCAGTGGGACAGGGGTGGGTGGGCAAGAGACCCAGTACTTC.

The rearrangement joins TRBV6-2 or TRBV6-3 to TRBJ2-7; possibly TRBD1 for D (6 bases). The V gene lost 5 bases and the J gene lost 0 bases, with 8 bases spanning the gap. CDR1 and CDR2 (germline): MNHEY, SVGEGT. The CDR3 contains 13 residues. The CDR3 sequence is CASSPGASYEQYF. The CDR3 coding sequence is TGTGCCAGCAGTCCAGGGGCCTCCTACGAGCAGTACTTC.

The CDR3 sequence: CASSSGLANQGHEQFF. The CDR3 bases are TGTGCCAGCAGTTCGGGACTAGCGAATCAAGGGCATGAGCAGTTCTTC. The gene calls are TRBV6-2 or TRBV6-3 and TRBJ2-1, with 10 bases identical to TRBD2. V lost 4 bases to trimming and J lost 8 bases; unmatched junction nucleotides: 11. The CDR3 has 16 residues. In germline, CDR1 is MNHEY, CDR2 SVGEGT.

This clone was observed once. This sequence joins TRBV29-1 and TRBJ2-7; D may be TRBD2 (5 bases). V lost 7 bases to trimming and J lost 3 bases, with 13 bases between them. The CDR3 is 12 residues long. CDR1 and CDR2 from the germline V gene are SQVTM and ANQGSEA. CDR3 residues: CSAGRGNYEQYF. CDR3 coding DNA: TGCAGCGCCGGACGGGGTAACTACGAGCAGTACTTC.

The V gene is TRBV4-2, the J gene TRBJ2-7; the D gene is possibly TRBD1 (5 bases). V was cut by 1 base and J by 1 base, with 11 bases left in between. There are 15 residues in the CDR3. Germline CDR1 reads LGHNA; CDR2 reads YNFKEQ. CDR3 amino acids: CASSQVQEKSYEQYF. CDR3 coding DNA: TGTGCCAGCAGCCAAGTACAGGAGAAATCCTACGAGCAGTACTTC.

The chain links TRBV28 to TRBJ2-3; 11 bases agree with TRBD2. After removal of 5 bases from V and 5 bases from J, the junction contained 6 bases not matched to a gene. This CDR3 contains 15 residues. Germline V gene lookup returns CDR1 MDHEN and CDR2 SYDVKM. The DNA of the CDR3 is TGTGCCAGCAGTCAACTAGCGGGAGTGGTAGATACGCAGTATTTT. As protein: CASSQLAGVVDTQYF.

The genes are TRBV24-1 and TRBJ2-2, with D uncertain. Deletions cut 0 bases from V and 6 bases from J, with 7 bases between. The CDR3 spans 14 residues. CDR1 is KGHDR and CDR2 is SFDVKD in the germline V gene. The DNA for the CDR3 is TGTGCCACCAGTGATTTGCGCGGAGCCGGGGAGCTGTTTTTT. Its translation is CATSDLRGAGELFF.

By sample share, this clone is medium-sized. This chain joins TRBV4-3 and TRBJ2-7; 8 nucleotides agree with TRBD2. Germline V lookup: CDR1 LGHNA, CDR2 YSLEER. Losses at the gene ends were 0 bases for V and 2 bases for J; bases not matched to a gene: 6. CDR3 length equals 16 residues. The chain's CDR3 is CASSQDRPLAAYEQYF. The CDR3 DNA is TGCGCCAGCAGCCAAGATCGTCCACTAGCGGCCTACGAGCAGTACTTC.